The 10 T cell receptor beta chains presented below share a single source sample, sequenced in a study of graft-versus-host responses after intestinal transplantation (dated by TCRdb to the early 2020s). Libraries were constructed by the immunoSEQ multiplex PCR assay. Imported from immuneACCESS, the table was reduced by TCRdb to in-frame sequences with V and J called. These copies leave out some clones; in studies compared against another copy, an unresolved V gene accounts for under half, and the cause of the remainder is not known. The sample records about 63,000 clones, approximately 88% of which are singletons. The ten largest clonotypes hold around 1.7% of the sample. To isolate intraepithelial and lamina propria lymphocytes from graft specimens, dithiothreitol, EDTA incubations and collagenase D digestion were used. The material sequenced was ileum tissue, taken roughly 390 days after transplant. These receptors originate from a human patient who received an intestinal transplant, so some T cells may come from the graft donor.

This clone turned up a few times. The rearrangement links TRBV4-2 to TRBJ1-6; D remains unclear. The germline V gene encodes CDR1 LGHNA and CDR2 YNFKEQ. This CDR3 comprises 18 residues. Trimming pared 0 bases from V and 2 bases from J, leaving 14 bases between. In nucleotides, the CDR3 is TGTGCCAGCAGCCAAGAAGGCAGAGATGCTGCCTATAATTCACCCCTCCACTTT. This sequence encodes CASSQEGRDAAYNSPLHF.

The chain carries TRBV9 and TRBJ2-3, with D perhaps matching TRBD2 (5 bases). V lost 2 bases and J 4 bases, leaving 14 bases between the germline ends. CDR3 length: 15 residues. Germline CDR1 and CDR2: SGDLS and YYNGEE. The CDR3 region is CASSVGGRYPDTQYF. The CDR3 DNA reads TGTGCCAGCAGCGTGGGTGGGAGATACCCAGATACGCAGTATTTT.

This chain connects TRBV2 to TRBJ1-5; D perhaps matches TRBD1 (5 bases). CDR1 is SNHLY, CDR2 FYNNEI, per germline. The V and J ends lost 5 bases and 4 bases respectively, with 9 bases between them. The CDR3 runs to 13 residues. CDR3: CASSSGENQPQHF. In DNA form, the CDR3 reads TGTGCCAGCAGTTCGGGGGAAAATCAGCCCCAGCATTTT.

This chain links TRBV28 with TRBJ1-5; TRBD1 might be the D (5 bases). Looked up from germline, CDR1 is MDHEN and CDR2 is SYDVKM. Trimming cost V 6 bases and J 6 bases, with 18 bases left between them. This CDR3 comprises 15 residues. CDR3 protein: CASSIHGGSSQPQHF. CDR3 coding DNA: TGTGCCAGCAGCATCCACGGGGGGAGTTCTCAGCCCCAGCATTTT.

DNA for the CDR3: TGTGCCAGCAGCGTAATAGCGGGAGGATCGGAGACCCAGTACTTC. It specifies CASSVIAGGSETQYF. V and J are TRBV9 and TRBJ2-5; 10 positions agree with TRBD2. Trimming took 1 base from V and 5 from J; bases not matched to a gene: 5. The germline CDR1 and CDR2 sequences are SGDLS and YYNGEE. The CDR3 is 15 amino acids.

The rearrangement joins TRBV25-1 to TRBJ2-7, with D possibly being TRBD1 or TRBD2 (5 bases each). The germline gives CDR1 MGHDK, CDR2 SYGVNS. Between the trimmed V and J ends, which lost 1 base and 3 bases, there was a span of 16 bases. This CDR3 is built from 16 residues. CDR3 region: CASSELEVGTIYEQYF. The DNA for the CDR3 is TGTGCCAGCAGTGAATTAGAAGTAGGGACGATCTACGAGCAGTACTTC.

This chain links TRBV19 with TRBJ1-2; 7 nucleotides match TRBD1. The J segment lost 2 bases and the V segment lost 4 bases, leaving 13 bases of the junction unmatched. The CDR3 extends over 17 amino acids. Germline values: CDR1 LNHDA, CDR2 SQIVND (reference sequence). CDR3 loop: CASSKTGVQDLNYGYTF. CDR3 in DNA: TGTGCCAGTAGTAAAACAGGGGTCCAGGACCTCAACTATGGCTACACCTTC.

V usage is TRBV18 and J usage is TRBJ2-3; 7 positions match TRBD1. The CDR3 is made up of 19 amino acids. V lost 2 bases, J lost 0 bases, and 14 bases stayed unmatched. In germline, CDR1 is KGHSH, CDR2 LQKENI. The CDR3 coding sequence is TGTGCCAGCTCACCATTCCGGGACAGCCGTAAAACTAGCACAGATACGCAGTATTTT. Protein sequence: CASSPFRDSRKTSTDTQYF.

This chain joins TRBV4-1 and TRBJ2-4, with D unresolved. Germline-derived CDR1 and CDR2 are MGHRA and YSYEKL. The CDR3 totals 15 residues. V lost 2 bases, J lost 7 bases, and 15 bases lay in between. CDR3 residues: CASSQHPGATNIQYF. The CDR3 region has the DNA TGCGCCAGCAGCCAACATCCCGGCGCCACGAACATTCAGTACTTC.

The J gene is TRBJ2-7, the V gene TRBV6-1, with 7 bases identical to TRBD2. The CDR3 spans 15 residues. Germline CDR1 reads MNHNS; CDR2 reads SASEGT. With 1 base clipped from V and 1 base from J, the junction kept 4 bases outside the gene matches. CDR3 in DNA: TGTGCCAGCAGTGAAGATGCTAGCGGATCCTACGAGCAGTACTTC. The encoded protein is CASSEDASGSYEQYF.